This TCR beta chain stems from a study of OX40 agonist ivuxolimab in advanced cancers. Study information: Patients received the agonistic anti-OX40 (CD134) antibody ivuxolimab. Under the entry rules, prior anti-PD-1, anti-PD-L1 or anti-CTLA-4 therapy was allowed, and approximately 40% had some.

As concerns this clone: What it binds is not known.

General observations from the study: At doses 0.1 to 3.0 mg/kg, CD4+ and CD8+ clones expanded.

Looked up from germline, CDR1 is SGHRS and CDR2 is YFSETQ. Trimming shortened V by 0 bases and J by 3 bases, and 6 bases separated the two germline ends. This CDR3 comprises 13 residues. Profiling relied on immunoSEQ multiplex PCR, and the TCRdb table lists in-frame clones only, not all of them. The sample consists of tens of thousands of clones, roughly 89% of them appearing once. The receptor comes from an adult with an advanced solid tumor such as melanoma, head and neck, liver or kidney cancer. This specimen consisted of CD4+ or CD8+ T cells sorted from blood, obtained in a trial of the OX40 agonist ivuxolimab. This chain joins TRBV5-1 and TRBJ1-2; D remains ambiguous. In nucleotides, the CDR3 is TGCGCCAGCAGCTTGGAGAGTTACTATGGCTACACCTTC. Its protein product is CASSLESYYGYTF.